What follows describes a single TCR beta chain. The data were taken from a study of blood T cell repertoires in COVID-19. J was trimmed by 2 bases and V by 2 bases; bases with no gene match: 10. The CDR3 has 18 amino acids. CDR1 and CDR2 (germline): SNHLY, FYNNEI. The repertoire was sequenced with immunoSEQ multiplex PCR; TCRdb's copy has only in-frame clones and lacks some. Of about 63,000 clones in the sample, 80% to 90% were seen once. The gene calls are TRBV2 and TRBJ2-7, with TRBD2 matching 12 bases. This receptor was taken from a human donor in a cohort sampled during active COVID-19. Sequencing was performed on peripheral blood. CDR3 in DNA: TGTGCCAGCAGTGAAAGTGGTCGGACTAGCGGGACGACCTACGAGCAGTACTTC. This gives the protein CASSESGRTSGTTYEQYF.